This T cell receptor beta chain was profiled in a study of vaccination effects on CD4 cells after COVID-19. Within the ViraFEST assay, antigen-specific CD4+ T cells underwent expansion with viral peptide pools prior to sequencing. Scientists isolated CD4+ T cells after an approximately 9-day culture period ended. The person had a PCR-confirmed SARS-CoV-2 infection during March to December 2020. Cultures of roughly 2 million PBMC per well contained approximately 9.6 IU/ml IL-2 plus 10 ug/ml peptides. Serving as negative control culture was an HIV-1 Nef peptide pool. The V gene end was trimmed by 4 bases and the J gene end by 5 bases; junction bases not matched to a gene: 7. CDR1 is SGHKS, CDR2 YYEKEE, per germline (reference sequence). The CDR3 length is 15 residues. Sequenced by immunoSEQ multiplex PCR; TCRdb stores in-frame clones only, minus some. Of 55,000 to 90,000 clones in the sample, around 70% were seen once.

Findings of the study overall: After vaccination, at late timepoints, clones induced by infection and by vaccine contracted markedly.

About this clone: The antigen remains unidentified.

Sequences were derived from CD4+ T cells from PBMCs cultured with HIV peptides, sampled before COVID-19 vaccination. Subset given: HIV-1 Nef peptide pool negative control/reference culture. V usage is TRBV5-5 and J usage is TRBJ2-3; 10 bases match TRBD2. The receptor comes from a human donor who had a prior SARS-CoV-2 infection. The CDR3 DNA reads TGTGCCAGCAGCCCGCTAGCGGGAGCAGGAGATACGCAGTATTTT. Translation gives CASSPLAGAGDTQYF.